What follows are 27 T cell receptor beta chains derived from one specimen sequenced in a study of cytomegalovirus exposure and HLA in healthy donors. Both 60 Vbeta primers and 13 Jbeta primers went into the PCR. Sequencing used immunoSEQ multiplex PCR; TCRdb keeps in-frame clones, though not all of them. The sample carries 100,000 to 150,000 clones, around 74% recorded once. Sequenced material: PBMCs. Source of these receptors: a woman in her forties or fifties in good health and CMV-seropositive.

J is TRBJ2-7 and V is TRBV5-1, with D maybe TRBD1 (6 bases). The CDR3 has 15 residues. Trimming removed 6 bases from V and 0 bases from J, with 16 bases in between. Germline lookup yields CDR1 SGHRS and CDR2 YFSETQ. The CDR3 coding sequence is TGCGCCAGCACCCAAGGGGGAACAGGCTCCTACGAGCAGTACTTC. Its protein product is CASTQGGTGSYEQYF.

This rearrangement joins TRBV7-6 to TRBJ1-1; TRBD1 aligns across 7 bases. Germline V gene lookup returns CDR1 SGHVS and CDR2 FNYEAQ. The CDR3 runs to 15 residues. The V and J ends lost 4 bases and 1 base, in that order; junction bases with no gene match: 6. In DNA form, the CDR3 reads TGTGCCAGCAGCTACACAGGGGCTGGGAACACTGAAGCTTTCTTT. This sequence encodes CASSYTGAGNTEAFF.

This chain links TRBV15 with TRBJ2-5; 9 bases line up with TRBD2. Germline V gene data show CDR1 as LNHNV and CDR2 as YYDKDF (reference sequence). The J segment lost 1 base and the V segment lost 0 bases, leaving 3 bases of the junction unmatched. The CDR3 length is 16 residues. The CDR3 region has the DNA TGTGCCACCAGCAGAGATCTGCGGGGGGGCCAAGAGACCCAGTACTTC. It translates to CATSRDLRGGQETQYF.

J is TRBJ1-6 and V is TRBV6-6; TRBD1 aligns across 8 bases. Germline assignment: CDR1 MNHNY and CDR2 SVGAGI (reference sequence). The V and J ends lost 3 bases and 9 bases, in that order; junction bases with no gene match: 4. The CDR3 extends over 14 amino acids. In DNA form, the CDR3 reads TGTGCCAGCAGTTATGGACAGGGAATTTCACCCCTCCACTTT. It specifies CASSYGQGISPLHF.

This chain uses TRBV4-2 with TRBJ2-2, with 7 bases aligning to TRBD2. The V and J ends lost 6 bases and 0 bases, in that order; junction bases with no gene match: 7. This CDR3 contains 16 residues. Germline CDR1 and CDR2: LGHNA and YNFKEQ. The CDR3 region is CASRKNGGTNTGELFF. The CDR3 DNA reads TGTGCCAGCAGAAAAAACGGGGGGACGAACACCGGGGAGCTGTTTTTT.

The chain recombines TRBV5-3 with TRBJ2-3; the D gene is possibly TRBD1 (5 bases). TRBV5-3 is given ORF status, its function remaining uncertain. The V gene lost 7 bases and the J gene lost 3 bases, with 18 bases spanning the gap. This CDR3 comprises 15 residues. The CDR3 region is CARGALEDPTDTQYF. CDR3 DNA: TGTGCCAGAGGGGCCCTAGAGGACCCGACAGATACGCAGTATTTT.

This clone was counted a single time. The V gene is TRBV19, the J gene TRBJ2-7, with D perhaps TRBD1 (5 bases). This CDR3 contains 15 residues. From germline, CDR1 is LNHDA and CDR2 SQIVND (reference sequence). Deletions cut 3 bases from V and 0 bases from J, with 12 bases between. The CDR3 loop reads CASSMNWQGSYEQYF. CDR3 sequence (DNA): TGTGCCAGTAGTATGAATTGGCAGGGCTCCTACGAGCAGTACTTC.

This sequence joins TRBV19 and TRBJ1-5, with 7 nucleotides matching TRBD1. Germline trimming cut 4 bases from V and 3 bases from J; bases unmatched to any gene: 9. This CDR3 has 16 residues. CDR1 is LNHDA, CDR2 SQIVND, per germline (reference sequence). CDR3 loop: CASSRSRTGANQPQHF. The CDR3 nucleotides read TGTGCCAGTAGTAGGAGTCGGACAGGCGCCAATCAGCCCCAGCATTTT.

The chain couples TRBV7-9 to TRBJ2-7; TRBD1 agrees at 10 bases. Germline CDR1 is SEHNR and CDR2 is FQNEAQ (reference sequence). The CDR3 covers 18 residues. Trimming took 5 bases from V and 5 from J; bases not matched to a gene: 18. The DNA of the CDR3 is TGTGCCAGCAGCACGAGGACAGGGGGTTCCCCCAGTATCCACGAGCAGTACTTC. Residues: CASSTRTGGSPSIHEQYF.

This clone was counted a single time. CDR3 sequence: CASSYSPSSTDTQYF. The CDR3 DNA sequence: TGTGCCAGCAGCTACAGCCCCTCTAGCACAGATACGCAGTATTTT. V usage is TRBV27 and J usage is TRBJ2-3; no firm D call. CDR3 length equals 15 residues. Germline lookup yields CDR1 MNHEY and CDR2 SMNVEV (reference sequence). Between the trimmed V and J ends, which lost 6 bases and 0 bases, there was a span of 13 bases.

The genes are TRBV10-3 and TRBJ1-2; TRBD1 matches at 9 bases. With 5 bases clipped from V and 2 bases from J, the junction kept 6 bases outside the gene matches. Germline CDR1 reads ENHRY; CDR2 reads SYGVKD. The CDR3 has 15 residues. In nucleotides, the CDR3 is TGTGCCATCAGTTGGGGGACAGGGCCAAACTATGGCTACACCTTC. Translated: CAISWGTGPNYGYTF.

This sequence joins TRBV14 and TRBJ2-3; maybe TRBD2 (7 bases). Germline V lookup: CDR1 SGHDN, CDR2 FVKESK. V lost 3 bases, J lost 0 bases, and 13 bases lay in between. The CDR3 sequence is 16 residues long. The CDR3 bases are TGTGCCAGCAGCCACCTCGGGGGGCCGAGCACAGATACGCAGTATTTT. Its protein is CASSHLGGPSTDTQYF. Using reference TRBV14 and TRBJ2-3 for the parts outside the CDR3, the full variable domain is EAGVTQFPSHSVIEKGQTVTLRCDPISGHDNLYWYRRVMGKEIKFLLHFVKESKQDESGMPNNRFLAERTGGTYSTLKVQPAELEDSGVYFCASSHLGGPSTDTQYFGPGTRLTVL.

V is TRBV18 and J is TRBJ1-2; 10 nucleotides agree with TRBD1. CDR3 length: 14 residues. Germline V lookup: CDR1 KGHSH, CDR2 LQKENI. The V gene end was trimmed by 3 bases and the J gene end by 3 bases; junction bases not matched to a gene: 1. The CDR3 sequence: CASSPGTGDYGYTF. CDR3 sequence (DNA): TGTGCCAGCTCACCCGGGACAGGGGACTATGGCTACACCTTC.

V usage is TRBV20-1 and J usage is TRBJ2-3; 9 positions match TRBD2. Germline CDR1 reads DFQATT; CDR2 reads SNEGSKA (reference sequence). Trimming at V came to 6 bases and at J to 15 bases, leaving 10 bases not matched to a gene. The CDR3 has 11 amino acids. CDR3 nucleotides: TGCAGTGCCTCCCGACTAGCGGATCAATATTTT. It yields the protein CSASRLADQYF.

The CDR3 reads CASSKGQGLEEQFF. DNA of the CDR3: TGCGCCAGCAGCAAAGGGCAGGGGCTGGAGGAGCAGTTCTTC. The rearrangement uses TRBV4-3 and TRBJ2-1; perhaps TRBD1 as D (6 bases). This CDR3 region has 14 residues. Germline lookup yields CDR1 LGHNA and CDR2 YSLEER. Trimming took 5 bases from V and 10 from J, leaving 18 bases between them.

The chain carries TRBV29-1 and TRBJ1-2; 7 nucleotides align to TRBD1. The V gene end was trimmed by 3 bases and the J gene end by 10 bases; junction bases not matched to a gene: 8. The germline V gene has CDR1 SQVTM and CDR2 ANQGSEA. CDR3 length: 12 amino acids. The CDR3 here is CSVEKGTDLYTF. The CDR3 coding sequence is TGCAGCGTTGAGAAGGGGACAGACCTCTACACCTTC.

The rearrangement joins TRBV28 to TRBJ1-2; D might be TRBD1 (6 bases). This CDR3 has 12 amino acids. Germline CDR1 reads MDHEN; CDR2 reads SYDVKM. Trimming pared 6 bases from V and 11 bases from J, leaving 16 bases between. For the CDR3, the DNA is TGTGCCAGCAGGTCGCGAGGGGGTCGATACACCTTC. Amino acid sequence: CASRSRGGRYTF.

This chain links TRBV7-9 with TRBJ2-1; 11 bases agree with TRBD2. Losses at the gene ends were 5 bases for V and 6 bases for J; bases not matched to a gene: 6. This CDR3 has 15 amino acids. The V gene's germline CDR1 is SEHNR and CDR2 FQNEAQ (reference sequence). The CDR3 here is CASSISGGASNEQFF. CDR3 nucleotides: TGTGCCAGCAGCATTAGCGGGGGGGCCTCCAATGAGCAGTTCTTC.

The chain combines TRBV6-5 with TRBJ1-1, with 8 bases identical to TRBD1. Germline CDR1 and CDR2: MNHEY and SVGAGI. Trimming at V came to 3 bases and at J to 3 bases, leaving 6 bases not matched to a gene. The CDR3 loop spans 15 amino acids. Written as DNA, the CDR3 is TGTGCCAGCAGTTATTACGGACAGGGATACACTGAAGCTTTCTTT. Amino acids: CASSYYGQGYTEAFF.

This rearrangement joins TRBV11-3 to TRBJ2-7; D not certain. The CDR3 is made up of 13 amino acids. Germline V gives CDR1 SGHNT, CDR2 YENEEA. V gave up 3 bases and J gave up 0 bases, with 6 bases separating them. CDR3 protein: CASSLSNSYEQYF. In DNA form, the CDR3 reads TGTGCCAGCAGCTTGAGTAACTCCTACGAGCAGTACTTC.

The chain employs TRBV7-9 and TRBJ2-5; possibly TRBD2 for D (6 bases). The CDR3 loop spans 14 amino acids. V was clipped by 5 bases and J by 1 base, with 11 bases between them. Germline CDR1 SEHNR, CDR2 FQNEAQ (reference sequence). CDR3 amino acids: CASSLAGTQETQYF. The CDR3 coding sequence is TGTGCCAGCAGCCTGGCGGGGACCCAAGAGACCCAGTACTTC.

V and J are TRBV13 and TRBJ2-7; D is ambiguous. Germline lookup yields CDR1 PRHDT and CDR2 FYEKMQ (reference sequence). V gave up 0 bases and J gave up 7 bases, with 7 bases separating them. The CDR3 contains 12 residues. The CDR3 nucleotides are TGTGCCAGCAGCTTAGGGAGGCCAGAGCAGTACTTC. Amino acids: CASSLGRPEQYF.

The chain uses TRBV5-4 and TRBJ2-7; no reliable D call. V dropped 1 base and J dropped 2 bases, with 4 bases sitting between them. The germline CDR1 and CDR2 sequences are SGHNT and YYREEE (reference sequence). This CDR3 has 12 amino acids. The CDR3 loop is CASSLSPYEQYF. CDR3 nucleotide sequence: TGTGCCAGCAGCTTGAGCCCCTACGAGCAGTACTTC.

The chain uses TRBV6-5 and TRBJ1-2; no definite D call. This CDR3 is 13 amino acids long. The V end lost 6 bases, the J end lost 8 bases, and 16 bases lay between the germline ends. In germline, CDR1 is MNHEY, CDR2 SVGAGI. The CDR3 DNA reads TGTGCCAGCAGGGAAACTCGGCTGGGCGGCTACACCTTC. It translates to CASRETRLGGYTF.

This rearrangement joins TRBV7-9 to TRBJ2-1; the match to TRBD2 covers 12 bases. Germline CDR1 reads SEHNR; CDR2 reads FQNEAQ (reference sequence). The CDR3 length is 15 residues. The junction had 9 bases not matched to a gene; V was cut back by 3 bases and J by 12 bases. The CDR3 DNA follows: TGTGCCAGCAGCTTCGCTAGCGGGGGGGTCGGGGGGCAGTTCTTC. It is translated as CASSFASGGVGGQFF.

The chain links TRBV5-1 to TRBJ2-7, with TRBD1 matching over 11 bases. The germline gives CDR1 SGHRS, CDR2 YFSETQ. V was clipped by 4 bases and J by 4 bases; unmatched bases: 4. The CDR3 spans 14 residues. CDR3 DNA sequence: TGCGCCAGCAGCCCCGGACAGGGGGCTTACGAGCAGTACTTC. Protein sequence: CASSPGQGAYEQYF.

In its sample, this clone was seen once. The chain couples TRBV6-6 to TRBJ2-4, with D possibly TRBD1 on 6 matching bases. The ends were cut back, 2 bases at V and 0 bases at J, with 8 bases in the middle. Germline V CDR1 and CDR2: MNHNY, SVGAGI (reference sequence). The CDR3 is 15 amino acids. The CDR3 reads CASSYGRGAKNIQYF. In nucleotides, the CDR3 is TGTGCCAGCAGTTACGGCAGGGGAGCCAAAAACATTCAGTACTTC.